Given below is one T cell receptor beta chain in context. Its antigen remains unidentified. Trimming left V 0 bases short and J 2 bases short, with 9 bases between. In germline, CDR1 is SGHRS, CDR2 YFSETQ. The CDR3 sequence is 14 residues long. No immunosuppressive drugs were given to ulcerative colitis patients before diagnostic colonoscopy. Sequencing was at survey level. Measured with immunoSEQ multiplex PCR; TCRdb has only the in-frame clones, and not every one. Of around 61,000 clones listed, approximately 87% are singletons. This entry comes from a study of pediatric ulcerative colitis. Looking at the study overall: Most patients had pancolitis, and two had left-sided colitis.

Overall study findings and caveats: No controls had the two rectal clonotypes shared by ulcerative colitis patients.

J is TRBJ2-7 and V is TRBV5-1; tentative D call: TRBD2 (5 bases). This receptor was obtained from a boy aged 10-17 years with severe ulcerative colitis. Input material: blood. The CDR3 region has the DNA TGCGCCAGCAGCTTGGGTGTCGGGACCTACGAGCAGTACTTC. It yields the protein CASSLGVGTYEQYF.